Many counts were recorded for the clone carrying this T cell receptor (beta chain). Time point denoted: persistent/refractory GD, antithyroid drugs over 5 years with positive TRAb. Generation of the TCR library employed RNA extracted from PBMCs. The guidelines of the American Thyroid Association were the basis for diagnosing Graves' disease. The data originate from a study of regulatory T cells in long-lasting Graves disease. Arm-PCR of CDR3 regions and iRepertoire HTBI primers were used to build TCR beta libraries. TCRdb re-analysed the multiplex PCR reads in MiXCR, keeping a single row per CDR3 protein. The sample has approximately 470,000 distinct CDR3 sequences; around 21% are singletons. Sequences were derived from peripheral blood mononuclear cells (PBMCs), sampled when the disease was refractory, from a patient treated with antithyroid drugs. The sequence was collected from a female donor with Graves disease.

This CDR3 reads CASSQDIGLPLSYEQYF. The CDR3 nucleotides are TGTGCCAGCAGCCAAGATATAGGACTTCCCCTGTCCTACGAGCAGTACTTC. V gene TRBV3-1 combines with J gene TRBJ2-7, with D maybe TRBD2 (5 bases). The CDR3 is 17 residues long. Germline CDR1 reads LGHDT; CDR2 reads YNNKEL (reference sequence). Trimming stripped 0 bases from V and 1 base from J, with 16 bases between.